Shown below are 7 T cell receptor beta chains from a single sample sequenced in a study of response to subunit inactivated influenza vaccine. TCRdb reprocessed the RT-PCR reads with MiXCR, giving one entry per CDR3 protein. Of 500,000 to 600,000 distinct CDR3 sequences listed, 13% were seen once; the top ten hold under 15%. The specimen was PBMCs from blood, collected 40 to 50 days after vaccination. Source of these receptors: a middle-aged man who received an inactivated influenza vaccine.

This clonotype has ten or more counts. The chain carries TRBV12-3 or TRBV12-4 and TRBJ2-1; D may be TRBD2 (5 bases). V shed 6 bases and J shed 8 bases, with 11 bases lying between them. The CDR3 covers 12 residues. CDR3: CASSAGVDEQFF. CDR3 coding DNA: TGTGCCAGCAGCGCCGGGGTGGATGAGCAGTTCTTC.

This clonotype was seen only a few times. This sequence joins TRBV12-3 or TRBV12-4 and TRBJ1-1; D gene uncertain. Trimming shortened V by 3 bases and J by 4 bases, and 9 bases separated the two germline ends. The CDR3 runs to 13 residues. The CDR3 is CASSLFYPTEAFF. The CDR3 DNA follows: TGTGCCAGCAGTTTGTTTTACCCCACTGAAGCTTTCTTT.

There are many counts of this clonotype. This CDR3 is CATSDSASGRTDTQYF. The DNA of the CDR3 is TGTGCCACCAGTGATTCCGCTAGCGGGAGGACAGATACGCAGTATTTT. The rearrangement joins TRBV24-1 to TRBJ2-3, with 11 positions matching TRBD2. Per the germline V gene, CDR1 is KGHDR and CDR2 is SFDVKD. V dropped 2 bases and J dropped 3; count of bases not matched to a gene: 3. The CDR3 has 16 residues.

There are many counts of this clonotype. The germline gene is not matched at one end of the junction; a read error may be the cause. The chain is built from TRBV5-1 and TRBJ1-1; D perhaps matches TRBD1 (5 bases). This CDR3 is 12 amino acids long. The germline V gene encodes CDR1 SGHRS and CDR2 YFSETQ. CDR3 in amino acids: CASSLRGTEAFF. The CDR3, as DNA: TGTGCCAGCAGCCTTCGGGGGACTGAAGCTTTCTTT. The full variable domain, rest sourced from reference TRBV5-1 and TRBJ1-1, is KAGVTQTPRYLIKTRGQQVTLSCSPISGHRSVSWYQQTPGQGLQFLFEYFSETQRNKGNFPGRFSGRQFSNSRSEMNVSTLELGDSALYLCASSLRGTEAFFGQGTRLTVV.

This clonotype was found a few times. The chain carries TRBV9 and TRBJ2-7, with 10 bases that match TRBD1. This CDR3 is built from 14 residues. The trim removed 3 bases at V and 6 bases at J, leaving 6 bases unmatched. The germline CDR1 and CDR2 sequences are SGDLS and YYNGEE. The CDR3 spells CASSGDRGTSEQYF. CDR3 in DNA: TGTGCCAGCAGCGGGGACAGGGGAACAAGCGAGCAGTACTTC. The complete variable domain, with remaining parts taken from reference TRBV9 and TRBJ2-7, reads DSGVTQTPKHLITATGQRVTLRCSPRSGDLSVYWYQQSLDQGLQFLIQYYNGEERAKGNILERFSAQQFPDLHSELNLSSLELGDSALYFCASSGDRGTSEQYFGPGTRLTVT.

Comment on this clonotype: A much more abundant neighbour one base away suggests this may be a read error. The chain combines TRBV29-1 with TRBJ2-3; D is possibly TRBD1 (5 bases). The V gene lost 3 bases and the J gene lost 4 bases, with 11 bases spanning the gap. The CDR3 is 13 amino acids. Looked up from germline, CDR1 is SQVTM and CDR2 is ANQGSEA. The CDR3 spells CSVEGRYSDTQYF. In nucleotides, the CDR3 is TGCAGCGTTGAGGGGCGCTACTCAGATACGCAGTATTTT.

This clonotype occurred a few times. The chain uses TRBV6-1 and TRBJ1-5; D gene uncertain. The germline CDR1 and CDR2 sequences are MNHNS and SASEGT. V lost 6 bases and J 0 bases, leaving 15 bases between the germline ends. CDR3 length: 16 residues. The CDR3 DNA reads TGTGCCAGCAGGGACGCGGGTGTGGGTAGCAATCAGCCCCAGCATTTT. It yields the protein CASRDAGVGSNQPQHF.